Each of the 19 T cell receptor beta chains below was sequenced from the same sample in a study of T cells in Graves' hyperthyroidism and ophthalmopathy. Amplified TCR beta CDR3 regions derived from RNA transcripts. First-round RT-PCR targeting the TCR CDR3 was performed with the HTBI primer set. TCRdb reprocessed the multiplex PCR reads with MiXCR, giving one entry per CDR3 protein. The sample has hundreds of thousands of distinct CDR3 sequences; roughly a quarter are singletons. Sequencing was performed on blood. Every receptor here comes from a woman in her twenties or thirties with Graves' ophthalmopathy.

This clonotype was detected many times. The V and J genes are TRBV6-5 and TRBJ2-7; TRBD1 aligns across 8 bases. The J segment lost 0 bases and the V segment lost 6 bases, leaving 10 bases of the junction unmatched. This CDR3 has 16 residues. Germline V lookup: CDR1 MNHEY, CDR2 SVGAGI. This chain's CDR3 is CASRHGQGYLSYEQYF. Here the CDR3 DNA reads TGTGCCAGCAGGCACGGACAGGGCTACCTCTCCTACGAGCAGTACTTC.

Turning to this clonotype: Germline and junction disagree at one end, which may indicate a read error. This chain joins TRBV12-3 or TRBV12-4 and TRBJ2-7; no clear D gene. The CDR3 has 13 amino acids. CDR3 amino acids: CATSGTAYYEQYF. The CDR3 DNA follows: TGTGCCACCAGTGGAACAGCCTACTACGAGCAGTACTTC.

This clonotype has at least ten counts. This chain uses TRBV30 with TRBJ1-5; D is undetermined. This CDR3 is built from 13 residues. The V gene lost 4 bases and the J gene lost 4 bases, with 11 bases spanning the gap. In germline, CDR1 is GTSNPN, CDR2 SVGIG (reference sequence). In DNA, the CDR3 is TGTGCCTGGAACCCGGGTGGGAATCAGCCCCAGCATTTT. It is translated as CAWNPGGNQPQHF.

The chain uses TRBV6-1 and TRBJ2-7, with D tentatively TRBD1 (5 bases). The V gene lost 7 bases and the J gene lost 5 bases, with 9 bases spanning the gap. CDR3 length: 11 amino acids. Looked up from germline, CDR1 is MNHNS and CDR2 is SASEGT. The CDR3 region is CASNQGHEQYF. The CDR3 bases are TGTGCCAGCAACCAGGGTCACGAGCAGTACTTC.

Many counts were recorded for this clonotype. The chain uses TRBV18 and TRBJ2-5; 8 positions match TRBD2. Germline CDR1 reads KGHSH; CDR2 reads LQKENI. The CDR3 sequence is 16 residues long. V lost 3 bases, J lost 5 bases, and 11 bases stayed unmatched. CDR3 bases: TGTGCCAGCTCACCCCCCACTCGCGGGGGGCCCGAGACCCAGTACTTC. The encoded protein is CASSPPTRGGPETQYF.

The CDR3 nucleotides are TGTGCCAGCAGCCAAGAAGGGTACAGGGTGGCGACCCAGTACTTC. Translating gives CASSQEGYRVATQYF. This chain connects TRBV3-1 to TRBJ2-5; weak D call: TRBD1 (6 bases). Germline CDR1 and CDR2: LGHDT and YNNKEL (reference sequence). The V end lost 0 bases, the J end lost 7 bases, and 15 bases lay between the germline ends. The CDR3 sequence is 15 residues long.

CDR3 protein: CASSFPGQENTEAFF. DNA of the CDR3: TGTGCCAGCAGTTTCCCCGGACAGGAGAACACTGAAGCTTTCTTT. This chain joins TRBV12-3 or TRBV12-4 and TRBJ1-1; 7 bases are a match to TRBD1. The CDR3 is 15 residues long. Trimming cost V 3 bases and J 1 base; bases outside gene matches: 5.

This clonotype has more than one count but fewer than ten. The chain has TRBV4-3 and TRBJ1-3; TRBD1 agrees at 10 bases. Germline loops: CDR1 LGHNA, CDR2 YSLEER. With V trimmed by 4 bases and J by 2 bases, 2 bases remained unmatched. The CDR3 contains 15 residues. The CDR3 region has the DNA TGCGCCAGCAGCCGAGGACAGGGGGCTGGAAACACCATATATTTT. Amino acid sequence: CASSRGQGAGNTIYF.

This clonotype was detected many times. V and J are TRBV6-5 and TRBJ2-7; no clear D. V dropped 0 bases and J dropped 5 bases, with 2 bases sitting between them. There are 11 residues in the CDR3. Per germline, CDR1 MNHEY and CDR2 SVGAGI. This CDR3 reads CASSYSHEQYF. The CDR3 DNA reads TGTGCCAGCAGTTACTCTCACGAGCAGTACTTC.

Here the CDR3 DNA reads TGTGCCAGCAGTGGGACGGTGAGCTCCTACGAGCAGTACTTC. Amino acid sequence: CASSGTVSSYEQYF. V gene TRBV6-1 combines with J gene TRBJ2-7; D gene uncertain. The germline CDR1 and CDR2 sequences are MNHNS and SASEGT. V was clipped by 4 bases and J by 0 bases, with 10 bases between them. The CDR3 consists of 14 residues.

The CDR3 DNA reads as TGTGCCAGTAGTATATTCACCCGACAGGGCCGGTTGGACGAGCAGTACTTC. As protein: CASSIFTRQGRLDEQYF. This chain uses TRBV19 with TRBJ2-7; 7 bases are a match to TRBD1. Germline V gene lookup returns CDR1 LNHDA and CDR2 SQIVND (reference sequence). V was pared by 2 bases and J by 5 bases, with 15 bases of the junction left unmatched. The CDR3 contains 17 residues.

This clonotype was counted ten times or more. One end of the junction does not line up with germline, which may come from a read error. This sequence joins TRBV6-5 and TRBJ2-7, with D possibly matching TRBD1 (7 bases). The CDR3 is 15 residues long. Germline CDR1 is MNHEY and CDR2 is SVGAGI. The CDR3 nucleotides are TGTGACAGCAGTTACTCATCTGCAGGGGGGAACGAGCAGTACTTC. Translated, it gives CDSSYSSAGGNEQYF.

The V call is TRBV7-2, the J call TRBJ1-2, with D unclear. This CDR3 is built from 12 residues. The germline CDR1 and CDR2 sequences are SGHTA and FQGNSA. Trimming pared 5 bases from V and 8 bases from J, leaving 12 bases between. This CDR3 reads CASSKSYSGYTF. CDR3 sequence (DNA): TGTGCCAGCAGCAAATCCTACTCCGGCTACACCTTC.

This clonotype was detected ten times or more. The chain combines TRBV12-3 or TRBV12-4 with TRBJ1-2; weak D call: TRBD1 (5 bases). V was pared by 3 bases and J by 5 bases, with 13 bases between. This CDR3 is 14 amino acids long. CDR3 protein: CASSLTQGEYGYTF. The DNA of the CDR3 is TGTGCCAGCAGTTTGACGCAGGGCGAGTATGGCTACACCTTC.

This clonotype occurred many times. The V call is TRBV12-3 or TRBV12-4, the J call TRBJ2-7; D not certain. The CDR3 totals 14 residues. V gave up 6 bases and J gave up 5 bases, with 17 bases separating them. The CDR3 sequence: CASSWVGIRNEQYF. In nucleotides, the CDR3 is TGTGCCAGCAGCTGGGTGGGGATTCGCAACGAGCAGTACTTC.

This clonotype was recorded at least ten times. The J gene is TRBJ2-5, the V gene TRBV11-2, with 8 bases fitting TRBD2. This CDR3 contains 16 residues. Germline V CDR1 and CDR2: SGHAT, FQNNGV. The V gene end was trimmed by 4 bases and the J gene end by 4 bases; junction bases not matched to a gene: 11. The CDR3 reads CASSSPAGGGLETQYF. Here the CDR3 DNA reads TGTGCCAGCAGCTCCCCGGCGGGGGGCGGTCTAGAGACCCAGTACTTC. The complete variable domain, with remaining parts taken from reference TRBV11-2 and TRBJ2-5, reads EAGVAQSPRYKIIEKRQSVAFWCNPISGHATLYWYQQILGQGPKLLIQFQNNGVVDDSQLPKDRFSAERLKGVDSTLKIQPAKLEDSAVYLCASSSPAGGGLETQYFGPGTRLLVL.

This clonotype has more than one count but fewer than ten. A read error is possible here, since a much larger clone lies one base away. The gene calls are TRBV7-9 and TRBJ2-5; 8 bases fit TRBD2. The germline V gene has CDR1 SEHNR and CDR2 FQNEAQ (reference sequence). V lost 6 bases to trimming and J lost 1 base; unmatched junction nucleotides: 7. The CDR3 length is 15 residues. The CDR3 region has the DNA TGTGCCAGCAGTACCTTAGCGGGGTCCCAAGAGACCCAGTACTTC. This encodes CASSTLAGSQETQYF.

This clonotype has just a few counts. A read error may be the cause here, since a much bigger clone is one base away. The CDR3 DNA is TGTGCCAGCGTGGGGACTGGAGCTTTCTTT. Protein sequence: CASVGTGAFF. The chain uses TRBV7-9 and TRBJ1-1; D is perhaps TRBD1 (5 bases). This CDR3 comprises 10 residues. The germline gives CDR1 SEHNR, CDR2 FQNEAQ (reference sequence).

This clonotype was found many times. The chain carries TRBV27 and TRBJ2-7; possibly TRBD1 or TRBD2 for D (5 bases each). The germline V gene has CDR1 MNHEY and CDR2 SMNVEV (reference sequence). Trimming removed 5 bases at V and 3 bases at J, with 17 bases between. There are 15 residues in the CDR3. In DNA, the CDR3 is TGTGCCAGCAGTACCCCCGGGACGGCAATCTACGAGCAGTACTTC. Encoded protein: CASSTPGTAIYEQYF.